These 20 T cell receptor beta chains share one sample of origin, sequenced in a study of T cells in women clearing cervical HPV infection. TCRdb's table, derived via immunoSEQ multiplex PCR, lists solely in-frame clones and lacks some. Recorded here are 25,000 to 35,000 clones; the top ten clones represent 2.5% to 3%. Sequencing was carried out using blood buffy coat. The receptor source for this set is a woman between 18 and 75 years old with a cervical HPV16 infection that either progressed to CIN3+ or cleared (not recorded which).

In regard to this clone: The read is 3 residues too short to cover the CDR3 end, so that end is filled in from the germline J gene. This chain links TRBV19 with TRBJ2-1; TRBD1 agrees at 9 bases. The germline CDR1 and CDR2 sequences are LNHDA and SQIVND (reference sequence). The CDR3 is 14 residues long. J lost 6 bases, V lost 4 bases, and 4 bases had no gene match. CDR3 in amino acids: CASSTPTGGNEQFF. Partial CDR3 DNA: TGTGCCAGTAGTACGCCGACAGGGGGCAATGAG.

As to this clone: Read coverage stops 3 residues before the CDR3 terminus; the germline J gene supplies the remainder. The chain combines TRBV12-5 with TRBJ1-2, with 7 nucleotides matching TRBD1. This CDR3 region has 15 residues. The trim removed 5 bases at V and 0 bases at J, leaving 6 bases unmatched. Germline CDR1 reads LGHNT; CDR2 reads FRNRAP. Partial CDR3 DNA: TGTGCTAGTGGTCCCGGGACAGACGCTAACTATGGC. Translation: CASGPGTDANYG. The whole CDR3 protein is CASGPGTDANYGYTF.

On this clone: The DNA ends 3 residues before the CDR3 does, and the rest of the CDR3 is filled in from the germline J gene. This chain joins TRBV4-1 and TRBJ1-1, with 7 bases lining up with TRBD1. V gave up 4 bases and J gave up 3 bases; unmatched junction bases: 8. The CDR3 consists of 15 residues. Germline V gene data show CDR1 as MGHRA and CDR2 as YSYEKL. Incomplete CDR3 DNA: TGCGCCAGCAGCCTCGTAGCAGGGGGAGACACTGAA. Its translation: CASSLVAGGDTE. The entire CDR3 is CASSLVAGGDTEAFF.

To note about this clone: The CDR3 is cut off 3 residues early in the read; its end comes from the germline J gene. The V gene is TRBV4-1, the J gene TRBJ2-1; 12 bases are a match to TRBD2. CDR3 length: 16 residues. V was clipped by 1 base and J by 8 bases; unmatched bases: 6. Germline CDR1 and CDR2: MGHRA and YSYEKL. Partial CDR3 DNA: TGCGCCAGCAGCCAAGGGACTAGCGGGAATTACCATGAG. Encoded protein: CASSQGTSGNYHE. The full CDR3 reads CASSQGTSGNYHEQFF.

CDR3 amino acids: CSAQTSGRGTDTQYF. The sequenced CDR3 bases are TGCAGTGCTCAGACTAGCGGGAGGGGGACAGATACG. The chain uses TRBV20-1 and TRBJ2-3, with 14 bases lining up with TRBD2. From the germline J gene comes the end of the CDR3, since the read stops 3 residues before it. CDR1 and CDR2 from the germline V gene are DFQATT and SNEGSKA (reference sequence). The CDR3 consists of 15 residues. The J segment lost 3 bases and the V segment lost 5 bases, leaving 4 bases of the junction unmatched.

Points on this clone: The CDR3 extends 3 residues past the end of the read, so its final part is completed from the germline J gene. The gene calls are TRBV30 and TRBJ1-1; TRBD1 matches at 7 bases. V shed 4 bases, J shed 5 bases, and the junction held 7 bases outside the gene matches. Germline V gives CDR1 GTSNPN, CDR2 SVGIG (reference sequence). The CDR3 length is 13 residues. CDR3 residues: CAWTKTGYTEAFF. The CDR3 bases that were read are TGTGCCTGGACGAAGACAGGGTATACTGAA.

Concerning this clone itself: Sequencing ends 3 residues short of the CDR3 end; the germline J gene provides the rest. The rearrangement links TRBV29-1 to TRBJ1-1; 8 bases match TRBD1. The CDR3 sequence is 10 residues long. Germline V gives CDR1 SQVTM, CDR2 ANQGSEA. CDR3 DNA (partial): TGCAGCGTTCAGGGGGCGGAA. It yields the protein CSVQGAE. The CDR3 as a whole reads CSVQGAEAFF. The full variable domain, with the rest looked up from reference TRBV29-1 and TRBJ1-1, is SAVISQKPSRDICQRGTSLTIQCQVDSQVTMMFWYRQQPGQSLTLIATANQGSEATYESGFVIDKFPISRPNLTFSTLTVSNMSPEDSSIYLCSVQGAEAFFGQGTRLTVV.

As regards this clone: Read coverage stops 3 residues before the CDR3 terminus; the germline J gene supplies the remainder. The V and J genes are TRBV2 and TRBJ2-6, with no clear D. The CDR3 loop spans 12 amino acids. The germline gives CDR1 SNHLY, CDR2 FYNNEI. Deletions cut 6 bases from V and 4 bases from J, with 4 bases between. The DNA read from the CDR3 is TGTGCCAGCAGCGTGGGGGCCAACGTC. Translating it yields CASSVGANV. The CDR3, in full, reads CASSVGANVLTF.

By frequency, this clone is medium-sized. The CDR3 end falls 3 residues outside the read, so it is completed with the germline J gene. The J gene is TRBJ1-2, the V gene TRBV19; D call uncertain. Trimming shortened V by 6 bases and J by 5 bases, and 10 bases separated the two germline ends. The CDR3 is 12 amino acids. Germline V gene sequence: CDR1 LNHDA, CDR2 SQIVND (reference sequence). The part of the CDR3 DNA that was read is TGTGCCAGTAGGAGGGCAGATTATGGC. Encoded protein: CASRRADYG. The entire CDR3 protein is CASRRADYGYTF. The variable domain in full, with the rest retrieved from reference TRBV19 and TRBJ1-2, is DGGITQSPKYLFRKEGQNVTLSCEQNLNHDAMYWYRQDPGQGLRLIYYSQIVNDFQKGDIAEGYSVSREKKESFPLTVTSAQKNPTAFYLCASRRADYGYTFGSGTRLTVV.

This CDR3 reads CASSPTGGTGELFF. The CDR3 DNA, read in part, is TGTGCCAGCAGTCCGACAGGGGGCACCGGGGAG. The genes are TRBV12-3 or TRBV12-4 and TRBJ2-2, with 9 bases aligning to TRBD1. Read data end 3 residues before the CDR3 end; the end is taken from the germline J gene. This CDR3 contains 14 residues. With V trimmed by 5 bases and J by 4 bases, 2 bases remained unmatched.

About this clone itself: The read comes to an end 3 residues before the CDR3 does, leaving the germline J gene to fill in the end. The rearrangement joins TRBV30 to TRBJ2-3; no definite D call. This CDR3 is 15 amino acids long. The germline V gene encodes CDR1 GTSNPN and CDR2 SVGIG (reference sequence). The sequenced CDR3 bases are TGTGCCTGGAGTGAGGGCACCGTCAGCAATCAGCCG. The encoded protein is CAWSEGTVSNQP. The full CDR3 is CAWSEGTVSNQPQYF.

To note about this clone: From the germline J gene comes the end of the CDR3, since the read stops 3 residues before it. This chain links TRBV10-3 with TRBJ2-7, with D perhaps TRBD1 (6 bases). This CDR3 comprises 15 residues. V lost 2 bases and J lost 2, with 13 bases in between. Germline V gives CDR1 ENHRY, CDR2 SYGVKD. Here the CDR3 reads CAISEGDTLTYEQYF. The CDR3 DNA, read in part, is TGTGCCATCAGTGAGGGGGACACACTCACCTACGAG.

With regard to this clone: The observed sequence ends 3 residues before the CDR3 terminus, with the missing tail filled in from the germline J gene. The rearrangement joins TRBV7-9 to TRBJ2-7, with 9 bases identical to TRBD2. Germline V gene sequence: CDR1 SEHNR, CDR2 FQNEAQ (reference sequence). V lost 4 bases to trimming and J lost 1 base; unmatched junction nucleotides: 5. CDR3 size: 15 residues. CDR3 protein: CASSSGLAVSYEQYF. CDR3 DNA (partial): TGTGCCAGCAGCTCGGGACTAGCTGTGTCCTACGAG.

Notes on this clone: The read falls 3 residues short of the CDR3 end, and the missing part is taken from the germline J gene. The chain joins TRBV7-2 to TRBJ2-5, with a tentative D call TRBD2 (6 bases). Looked up from germline, CDR1 is SGHTA and CDR2 is FQGNSA. V lost 1 base and J 5 bases, leaving 14 bases between the germline ends. The CDR3 spans 15 residues. CDR3 residues: CASSLVTYGGETQYF. The CDR3 bases that were read are TGTGCCAGCAGCTTAGTTACGTATGGGGGGGAGACC.

As to this clone: The read is 3 residues too short to cover the CDR3 end, so that end is filled in from the germline J gene. The gene calls are TRBV3-1 (or the pseudogene TRBV3-2) and TRBJ1-4, with D possibly TRBD1 on 6 matching bases. Per the germline V gene, CDR1 is LGHDT and CDR2 is YNNKEL (reference sequence). V lost 0 bases and J lost 7, with 15 bases in between. The CDR3 has 16 amino acids. The part of the CDR3 DNA that was read is TGTGCCAGCAGCCAAGAACGTCTCACACAGGGTGAAAAA. Residues: CASSQERLTQGEK. The full CDR3 protein is CASSQERLTQGEKLFF.

Worth noting for this clone: The read stops 3 residues short of the end of the CDR3; the missing end is completed from the germline J gene. The chain couples TRBV20-1 to TRBJ2-3, with a tentative D call TRBD2 (6 bases). Per germline, CDR1 DFQATT and CDR2 SNEGSKA (reference sequence). This CDR3 is 14 amino acids long. V was pared by 7 bases and J by 1 base, with 15 bases between. The CDR3 bases that were read are TGCAGTGTTCTCGGGGGTAAGGGCACAGATACG. Encoded protein: CSVLGGKGTDT. The entire CDR3 sequence reads CSVLGGKGTDTQYF.

Concerning this clone: The CDR3 is cut off 3 residues early in the read; its end comes from the germline J gene. The rearrangement links TRBV10-3 to TRBJ2-3; 8 nucleotides agree with TRBD2. CDR1 is ENHRY, CDR2 SYGVKD, per germline. CDR3 length: 12 residues. The J segment lost 3 bases and the V segment lost 11 bases, leaving 4 bases of the junction unmatched. The sequenced part of the CDR3 DNA is TGTGCCGCGGCGGGGGGTACAGATACG. Translated: CAAAGGTDT. The whole CDR3 protein is CAAAGGTDTQYF.

A note on this clone: The read gets to within 3 residues of the CDR3 end, and the germline J gene fills in the rest. This sequence joins TRBV7-9 and TRBJ1-2; D is unclear. This CDR3 has 14 amino acids. Germline V gives CDR1 SEHNR, CDR2 FQNEAQ (reference sequence). The sequenced part of the CDR3 DNA is TGTGCCAGCAGCTTAGGGACTAGTAAGGACGAC. This gives the protein CASSLGTSKDD. Given in full, the CDR3 is CASSLGTSKDDYTF. The full variable domain, rest sourced from reference TRBV7-9 and TRBJ1-2, is DTGVSQNPRHKITKRGQNVTFRCDPISEHNRLYWYRQTLGQGPEFLTYFQNEAQLEKSRLLSDRFSAERPKGSFSTLEIQRTEQGDSAMYLCASSLGTSKDDYTFGSGTRLTVV.

Concerning this clone itself: The CDR3 extends 3 residues past the end of the read, so its final part is completed from the germline J gene. The rearrangement uses TRBV10-3 and TRBJ2-5; 9 bases line up with TRBD2. The CDR3 loop spans 14 amino acids. CDR1 and CDR2 (germline): ENHRY, SYGVKD. The V and J ends lost 4 bases and 3 bases, in that order; junction bases with no gene match: 3. CDR3 in amino acids: CAISALAGKETQYF. The CDR3 DNA, read in part, is TGTGCCATCAGTGCGCTAGCGGGAAAAGAGACC.

On this clone: The CDR3 goes on 3 residues after the read ends, and that part is filled in from the germline J gene. This chain uses TRBV2 with TRBJ1-1; 8 bases agree with TRBD1. V was clipped by 8 bases and J by 4 bases; unmatched bases: 3. This CDR3 comprises 12 residues. From germline, CDR1 is SNHLY and CDR2 FYNNEI. The CDR3 DNA, read in part, is TGTGCCAGCGGGGGACAGGCCACTGAA. Its translation: CASGGQATE. The entire CDR3 is CASGGQATEAFF.